The 12 T cell receptor beta chains given below trace back to one sample, sequenced in a study of blood T cell repertoires in COVID-19. Measured with immunoSEQ multiplex PCR; TCRdb has only the in-frame clones, and not every one. There are about 210,000 clones in the sample; 80% occur only once, and less than 7% lies in the top ten. Material for sequencing was peripheral blood. The receptors were gathered from a man aged 55 to 70 with acute or convalescent COVID-19.

This rearrangement joins TRBV3-1 (or the pseudogene TRBV3-2) to TRBJ2-1; D is possibly TRBD2 (6 bases). V lost 1 base and J 5 bases, leaving 12 bases between the germline ends. The CDR3 sequence is 15 residues long. Germline CDR1 LGHDT, CDR2 YNNKEL (reference sequence). Here the CDR3 reads CASSQAASANNEQFF. CDR3 DNA: TGTGCCAGCAGCCAAGCGGCTAGCGCGAACAATGAGCAGTTCTTC.

The chain has TRBV3-1 (or the pseudogene TRBV3-2) and TRBJ2-1; 7 nucleotides agree with TRBD2. The ends lost 6 bases at V and 0 bases at J; junction bases unmatched: 5. Germline-derived CDR1 and CDR2 are LGHDT and YNNKEL (reference sequence). CDR3 size: 15 residues. The CDR3 protein is CASSGGGSSYNEQFF. As DNA, the CDR3 is TGTGCCAGCAGTGGGGGGGGAAGCTCCTACAATGAGCAGTTCTTC.

The rearrangement joins TRBV24-1 to TRBJ2-3; 8 nucleotides line up with TRBD2. V shed 3 bases, J shed 0 bases, and the junction held 4 bases outside the gene matches. CDR1 is KGHDR and CDR2 is SFDVKD in the germline V gene. The CDR3 has 16 amino acids. The CDR3 region has the DNA TGTGCCACCAGTGATCCCATAGCGGGGAGCACAGATACGCAGTATTTT. This sequence encodes CATSDPIAGSTDTQYF.

The V and J genes are TRBV5-4 and TRBJ1-3, with 7 nucleotides matching TRBD1. The CDR3 sequence is 15 residues long. After removal of 4 bases from V and 0 bases from J, the junction contained 4 bases not matched to a gene. CDR1 is SGHNT and CDR2 is YYREEE in the germline V gene (reference sequence). CDR3 DNA: TGTGCCAGCAGCCCGACAGGGCACTCTGGAAACACCATATATTTT. Translated: CASSPTGHSGNTIYF.

CDR3 amino acids: CATSRDWGQGAGEQFF. The CDR3 nucleotides read TGTGCCACCAGCAGAGATTGGGGACAGGGGGCAGGCGAGCAGTTCTTC. The genes are TRBV15 and TRBJ2-1; 12 bases are shared with TRBD1. Trimming took 0 bases from V and 10 from J; bases not matched to a gene: 7. Germline CDR1 reads LNHNV; CDR2 reads YYDKDF (reference sequence). This CDR3 comprises 16 residues.

This clone was seen more than once but under ten times. The V call is TRBV12-3 or TRBV12-4, the J call TRBJ1-1; a possible D gene is TRBD1 (6 bases). V was shortened by 6 bases and J by 4 bases, with 12 bases between the two germline ends. The CDR3 contains 13 residues. CDR3 amino acids: CASSTGIGTEAFF. CDR3 coding DNA: TGTGCCAGCAGCACAGGGATAGGCACTGAAGCTTTCTTT.

The chain has TRBV21-1 and TRBJ2-1; the D call of TRBD1 is as the table states it, not checked on the DNA. TRBV21-1 is flagged as a pseudogene. The CDR3 has 11 residues. In nucleotides, the CDR3 is TGTGCCAGCAACAGGGTAGGTGAGCAGTTCTTC. Its protein product is CASNRVGEQFF.

The chain recombines TRBV25-1 with TRBJ2-1, with TRBD1 matching 7 bases. CDR1 and CDR2 from the germline V gene are MGHDK and SYGVNS. This CDR3 comprises 15 residues. The V and J ends lost 1 base and 4 bases, in that order; junction bases with no gene match: 4. The CDR3 DNA reads as TGTGCCAGCAGTGAATGGGGGACAGCTTACAATGAGCAGTTCTTC. This codes for CASSEWGTAYNEQFF.

This clone has a handful of counts. One end of the junction does not line up with germline, which may come from a read error. J is TRBJ1-1 and V is TRBV6-5; TRBD1 matches 8 bases. The CDR3 has 12 residues. CDR1 and CDR2 (germline): MNHEY, SVGAGI. The CDR3 spells CASTMDRVKFRF. For the CDR3, the DNA is TGTGCCAGCACCATGGACAGGGTTAAATTTCGGTTT.

V and J are TRBV12-3 or TRBV12-4 and TRBJ1-1; a possible D gene is TRBD1 (6 bases). V was pared by 9 bases and J by 7 bases, with 15 bases between. The CDR3 runs 12 residues. The CDR3 bases are TGTGCCAGTAGGACAGTTCAGGGTGAAGCTTTCTTT. Translated, it gives CASRTVQGEAFF.

The V and J genes are TRBV9 and TRBJ1-1, with 7 bases that match TRBD1. Germline V lookup: CDR1 SGDLS, CDR2 YYNGEE. This CDR3 has 12 amino acids. V was clipped by 3 bases and J by 11 bases; unmatched bases: 7. As DNA, the CDR3 is TGTGCCAGCAGCGGCAGACAGGGTGGGGCTTTCTTT. Its translation is CASSGRQGGAFF.

The V and J genes are TRBV9 and TRBJ2-3; D might be TRBD2 (6 bases). CDR3 length: 18 residues. V was clipped by 0 bases and J by 6 bases, with 23 bases between them. From germline, CDR1 is SGDLS and CDR2 YYNGEE. The CDR3 DNA reads as TGTGCCAGCAGCGTAGTACCCTCACTAGCTCAAGGGCTTGATACGCAGTATTTT. Its protein is CASSVVPSLAQGLDTQYF.